The 28 T cell receptor beta chains listed next were all sequenced from one sample in a study of blood T cell repertoires in COVID-19. The repertoire was sequenced with immunoSEQ multiplex PCR; TCRdb's copy has only in-frame clones and lacks some. In the table there are about 160,000 clones, 81% of which are singletons. Material: peripheral blood. These receptors came from a man aged 55 to 69 with active or convalescent COVID-19.

This clone was recorded once. V gene TRBV2 combines with J gene TRBJ1-1; D ambiguous. Trimming left V 6 bases short and J 4 bases short, with 15 bases between. Germline assignment: CDR1 SNHLY and CDR2 FYNNEI. The CDR3 is 14 residues long. The CDR3 bases are TGTGCCAGCAGCTTGACAATCGGTTCCACTGAAGCTTTCTTT. Protein product: CASSLTIGSTEAFF.

Only one count was recorded for this clone. This rearrangement joins TRBV11-2 to TRBJ2-7, with TRBD1 matching 10 bases. There are 14 residues in the CDR3. The junction had 4 bases not matched to a gene; V was cut back by 4 bases and J by 4 bases. From germline, CDR1 is SGHAT and CDR2 FQNNGV. The CDR3 bases are TGTGCCAGCAGCTGGGGGACAGGGGCGTACGAGCAGTACTTC. Its protein product is CASSWGTGAYEQYF.

The rearrangement links TRBV6-6 to TRBJ2-1; 13 bases match TRBD2. Unmatched junction bases numbered 4, after V lost 8 bases and J lost 6 bases. Looked up from germline, CDR1 is MNHNY and CDR2 is SVGAGI (reference sequence). The CDR3 contains 14 residues. CDR3 region: CASLTSGRANEQFF. CDR3 sequence (DNA): TGTGCCAGCCTTACTAGCGGGAGGGCCAATGAGCAGTTCTTC.

This clone showed up many times. The CDR3 DNA is TGTGCCATCAGTGTTCAGGCGCTCACCTTAAACACTGAAGCTTTCTTT. Its protein is CAISVQALTLNTEAFF. The rearrangement links TRBV10-3 to TRBJ1-1; D is unclear. Deletions cut 4 bases from V and 2 bases from J, with 17 bases between. The germline CDR1 and CDR2 sequences are ENHRY and SYGVKD. The CDR3 loop spans 16 amino acids.

The chain employs TRBV9 and TRBJ1-3; 8 bases are a match to TRBD1. CDR1 is SGDLS and CDR2 is YYNGEE in the germline V gene. The CDR3 is made up of 15 amino acids. V lost 3 bases, J lost 3 bases, and 5 bases stayed unmatched. CDR3 in DNA: TGTGCCAGCAGCGAGATGGGGACAGGTGGAAACACCATATATTTT. It specifies CASSEMGTGGNTIYF.

The chain couples TRBV15 to TRBJ1-6; 7 bases match TRBD1. Germline V gene data show CDR1 as LNHNV and CDR2 as YYDKDF (reference sequence). Trimming cost V 0 bases and J 10 bases; bases outside gene matches: 6. The CDR3 sequence is 15 residues long. As DNA, the CDR3 is TGTGCCACCAGCAGAGAAGCCAGGGGGAGGTCACCCCTCCACTTT. The encoded protein is CATSREARGRSPLHF.

This clone was counted once. J is TRBJ1-1 and V is TRBV29-1, with a weak D call TRBD1 (6 bases). CDR1 is SQVTM, CDR2 ANQGSEA, per germline. The CDR3 totals 12 residues. The V end was cut by 3 bases, the J end by 5 bases, with 10 bases between. The CDR3 DNA sequence: TGCAGCGTTGACTGGGGGCGGACTGAAGCTTTCTTT. Amino acids: CSVDWGRTEAFF.

The rearrangement links TRBV7-9 to TRBJ2-5; D possibly corresponds to TRBD1 (6 bases). Germline CDR1 reads SEHNR; CDR2 reads FQNEAQ (reference sequence). This CDR3 contains 14 residues. Trimming stripped 3 bases from V and 0 bases from J, with 8 bases between. In nucleotides, the CDR3 is TGTGCCAGCAGCTTTTGGACAGACCAAGAGACCCAGTACTTC. This translates into CASSFWTDQETQYF.

This chain joins TRBV9 and TRBJ2-2, with 10 nucleotides matching TRBD2. Germline CDR1 reads SGDLS; CDR2 reads YYNGEE. The CDR3 spans 15 residues. Germline trimming cut 4 bases from V and 6 bases from J; bases unmatched to any gene: 6. The chain's CDR3 is CASSKAGTSAGELFF. The CDR3 DNA follows: TGTGCCAGCAGCAAAGCCGGGACTAGCGCCGGGGAGCTGTTTTTT.

The chain combines TRBV10-1 with TRBJ1-1, with D tentatively TRBD1 (5 bases). The germline V gene encodes CDR1 WNHNN and CDR2 SYGVQD (reference sequence). Between the trimmed V and J ends, which lost 4 bases and 4 bases, there was a span of 10 bases. The CDR3 consists of 13 residues. The DNA of the CDR3 is TGCGCCAGCAGTGCAGGGTGGGGCACTGAAGCTTTCTTT. Protein: CASSAGWGTEAFF.

The rearrangement joins TRBV19 to TRBJ1-2, with TRBD1 matching 7 bases. The J segment lost 6 bases and the V segment lost 5 bases, leaving 6 bases of the junction unmatched. Germline CDR1 reads LNHDA; CDR2 reads SQIVND (reference sequence). This CDR3 region has 13 residues. CDR3 region: CASSRQGRDGYTF. CDR3 DNA: TGTGCCAGTAGTCGACAGGGAAGAGATGGCTACACCTTC.

The chain joins TRBV7-6 to TRBJ2-1; 14 positions match TRBD2. Germline V lookup: CDR1 SGHVS, CDR2 FNYEAQ. The CDR3 length is 20 residues. V gave up 3 bases and J gave up 1 base; unmatched junction bases: 11. The CDR3 is CASSFSPGLAGVDSYNEQFF. The CDR3 DNA reads TGTGCCAGCAGCTTTTCTCCGGGACTAGCGGGGGTGGATTCCTACAATGAGCAGTTCTTC.

The chain carries TRBV3-1 (or the pseudogene TRBV3-2) and TRBJ2-2; D gene unclear. This CDR3 comprises 14 residues. In germline, CDR1 is LGHDT, CDR2 YNNKEL (reference sequence). Trimming pared 0 bases from V and 6 bases from J, leaving 8 bases between. The CDR3 sequence: CASSQDTGSGELFF. The CDR3 region has the DNA TGTGCCAGCAGCCAAGATACGGGTTCCGGGGAGCTGTTTTTT.

The gene calls are TRBV6-5 and TRBJ1-1; D is perhaps TRBD1 (5 bases). The V and J ends lost 0 bases and 4 bases respectively, with 12 bases between them. This CDR3 contains 15 residues. Germline assignment: CDR1 MNHEY and CDR2 SVGAGI. Written as DNA, the CDR3 is TGTGCCAGCAGTTACTCGTCCCGCGGGGGCACTGAAGCTTTCTTT. Amino acids: CASSYSSRGGTEAFF.

The chain links TRBV5-1 to TRBJ1-4; D not resolved. This CDR3 is built from 14 residues. The germline V and J ends were trimmed by 7 bases and 7 bases, with 17 bases remaining between them. CDR1 is SGHRS and CDR2 is YFSETQ in the germline V gene. CDR3 coding DNA: TGCGCCAGCTCGGACTTACCAGTGGGTGAAAAACTGTTTTTT. Translation gives CASSDLPVGEKLFF.

V gene TRBV7-9 combines with J gene TRBJ2-5; perhaps TRBD2 as D (6 bases). The length of the CDR3 is 16 residues. In germline, CDR1 is SEHNR, CDR2 FQNEAQ (reference sequence). Trimming left V 0 bases short and J 1 base short, with 12 bases between. Written as DNA, the CDR3 is TGTGCCAGCAGCTTAGCGGGAGGAGGGGTCCAAGAGACCCAGTACTTC. Translated, it gives CASSLAGGGVQETQYF.

The count of this clone is one. The V gene is TRBV28, the J gene TRBJ2-1; 9 bases agree with TRBD2. V lost 7 bases and J lost 4; bases outside the gene matches: 11. The CDR3 loop spans 16 amino acids. Germline loops: CDR1 MDHEN, CDR2 SYDVKM. The CDR3 DNA sequence: TGTGCCAGCATCACACCGGCGGGAGGGAAATACAATGAGCAGTTCTTC. As protein: CASITPAGGKYNEQFF.

The chain employs TRBV15 and TRBJ2-5, with 10 bases fitting TRBD1. Germline CDR1 reads LNHNV; CDR2 reads YYDKDF (reference sequence). CDR3 length: 14 amino acids. V lost 10 bases to trimming and J lost 4 bases; unmatched junction nucleotides: 9. The CDR3 sequence: CAISRDRGSETQYF. In nucleotides, the CDR3 is TGTGCCATTTCCCGGGACAGGGGATCAGAGACCCAGTACTTC.

This clone was counted once. V and J are TRBV18 and TRBJ1-2; 9 bases agree with TRBD1. The V segment lost 2 bases and the J segment 7 bases; nucleotides outside the gene matches: 5. The CDR3 totals 14 residues. Germline CDR1 reads KGHSH; CDR2 reads LQKENI. The CDR3 region has the DNA TGTGCCAGCTCACCAACGGGACAGGGATCTGGCTACACCTTC. This translates into CASSPTGQGSGYTF.

J is TRBJ1-5 and V is TRBV2; the D is unclear. Trimming removed 6 bases from V and 3 bases from J, with 12 bases in between. This CDR3 comprises 14 residues. CDR1 is SNHLY and CDR2 is FYNNEI in the germline V gene. The CDR3 nucleotides read TGTGCCAGCAGAGCGGGGAACATCAATCAGCCCCAGCATTTT. This gives the protein CASRAGNINQPQHF.

Regarding this clone: The sample contains more than one DNA sequence encoding this CDR3. The chain employs TRBV3-1 (or the pseudogene TRBV3-2) and TRBJ2-1, with 14 bases fitting TRBD2. The CDR3 sequence is 15 residues long. Germline lookup yields CDR1 LGHDT and CDR2 YNNKEL (reference sequence). Trimming cost V 3 bases and J 9 bases; bases outside gene matches: 4. The CDR3 bases are TGTGCCAGCAGCCAGGGACTAGCGGGAGTTGGTGAGCAGTTCTTC. It yields the protein CASSQGLAGVGEQFF.

The sample holds one count of this clone. The rearrangement joins TRBV7-8 to TRBJ1-1; D remains ambiguous. Per germline, CDR1 SGHVS and CDR2 FQNEAQ. Trimming took off 5 bases at V and 0 bases at J, with 10 bases between the two ends. CDR3 length: 14 residues. Here the CDR3 reads CASSIQLLNTEAFF. The CDR3 bases are TGTGCCAGCAGCATCCAACTATTGAACACTGAAGCTTTCTTT.

This clone turned up a few times. The V gene is TRBV5-4, the J gene TRBJ1-2; D call uncertain. There are 15 residues in the CDR3. V was shortened by 0 bases and J by 5 bases, with 14 bases between the two germline ends. Per germline, CDR1 SGHNT and CDR2 YYREEE (reference sequence). CDR3: CASSLATLSYYGYTF. The CDR3 DNA reads TGTGCCAGCAGCTTGGCCACCCTTTCCTATTATGGCTACACCTTC.

The V and J genes are TRBV5-1 and TRBJ2-5; 9 nucleotides agree with TRBD1. V lost 2 bases and J lost 2; bases outside the gene matches: 7. The germline V gene encodes CDR1 SGHRS and CDR2 YFSETQ. The CDR3 sequence is 16 residues long. Here the CDR3 reads CASSLTGGGLQETQYF. DNA for the CDR3: TGCGCCAGCAGCTTAACAGGGGGCGGGTTGCAAGAGACCCAGTACTTC.

This chain uses TRBV9 with TRBJ2-7, with D tentatively TRBD2 (6 bases). Germline CDR1 and CDR2: SGDLS and YYNGEE. V dropped 3 bases and J dropped 2 bases, with 12 bases sitting between them. The CDR3 loop spans 14 amino acids. The CDR3 nucleotides are TGTGCCAGCAGCGGTCCCGGGGGAGCCTACGAGCAGTACTTC. It is translated as CASSGPGGAYEQYF.

The V and J genes are TRBV5-4 and TRBJ2-5, with 8 bases fitting TRBD2. After removal of 0 bases from V and 1 base from J, the junction contained 8 bases not matched to a gene. CDR1 SGHNT and CDR2 YYREEE come from the germline V gene (reference sequence). The CDR3 totals 17 residues. For the CDR3, the DNA is TGTGCCAGCAGCTTGGGCTCAAGCGGGGGCGGCCAAGAGACCCAGTACTTC. Amino acids: CASSLGSSGGGQETQYF.

The chain links TRBV10-3 to TRBJ1-2; 9 bases are a match to TRBD1. J lost 4 bases, V lost 2 bases, and 2 bases had no gene match. Germline V gives CDR1 ENHRY, CDR2 SYGVKD. There are 14 residues in the CDR3. In DNA form, the CDR3 reads TGTGCCATCAGTGAGGGACAGGGGTCCTATGGCTACACCTTC. This translates into CAISEGQGSYGYTF.

This clone was observed a few times. The chain links TRBV18 to TRBJ2-7; tentative D call: TRBD2 (6 bases). The CDR3 loop spans 13 amino acids. Trimming left V 1 base short and J 5 bases short, with 9 bases between. CDR1 KGHSH and CDR2 LQKENI come from the germline V gene. CDR3 bases: TGTGCCAGCTCACCACGGGGGGACGACGAGCAGTACTTC. Its translation is CASSPRGDDEQYF.